This TCR beta chain was documented in a study of shared clonotypes between healthy human individuals. In the study overall: Donors consisted of two women and a few men between 18 and 49. Findings and limits, study-wide: Among a few donors, roughly 5% of naive CD4 clonotypes were found in common.

V was clipped by 11 bases and J by 2 bases, with 12 bases between them. Germline assignment: CDR1 MNHNS and CDR2 SASEGT. CDR3 length equals 13 residues. Assay used: immunoSEQ multiplex PCR; TCRdb lists only in-frame clones, some missing. The sample has around 2,000,000 clones, about 95% seen once. As regards this clone: What it recognizes is unknown.

Naive-designated CD8 cells lacked CD45RO, were positively enriched for CCR7, and omitted terminally differentiated effector memory CD45RA+ cells. The source of this sequence is a man aged 18-30 years in good health. The sample was naive CD8+ T cells sorted from blood. The rearrangement joins TRBV6-1 to TRBJ2-2; D might be TRBD1 (6 bases). Here the CDR3 DNA reads TGTGCCGTATACAGGGTTAACACCGGGGAGCTGTTTTTT. Translated, it gives CAVYRVNTGELFF.